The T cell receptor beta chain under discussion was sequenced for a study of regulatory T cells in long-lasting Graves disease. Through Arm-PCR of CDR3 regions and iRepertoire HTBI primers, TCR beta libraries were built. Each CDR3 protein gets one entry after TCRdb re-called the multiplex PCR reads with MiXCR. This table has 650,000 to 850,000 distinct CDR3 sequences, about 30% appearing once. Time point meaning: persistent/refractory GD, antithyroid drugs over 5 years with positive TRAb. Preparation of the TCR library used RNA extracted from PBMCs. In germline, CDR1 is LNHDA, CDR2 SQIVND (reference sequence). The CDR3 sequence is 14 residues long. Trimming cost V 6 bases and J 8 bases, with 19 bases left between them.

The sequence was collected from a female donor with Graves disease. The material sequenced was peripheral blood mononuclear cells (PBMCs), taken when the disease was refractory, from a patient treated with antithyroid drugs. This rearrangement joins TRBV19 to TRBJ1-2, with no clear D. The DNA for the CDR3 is TGTGCCAGTAGCCTCCGTTCGCGGCGGTTCGGCTACACCTTC. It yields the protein CASSLRSRRFGYTF.